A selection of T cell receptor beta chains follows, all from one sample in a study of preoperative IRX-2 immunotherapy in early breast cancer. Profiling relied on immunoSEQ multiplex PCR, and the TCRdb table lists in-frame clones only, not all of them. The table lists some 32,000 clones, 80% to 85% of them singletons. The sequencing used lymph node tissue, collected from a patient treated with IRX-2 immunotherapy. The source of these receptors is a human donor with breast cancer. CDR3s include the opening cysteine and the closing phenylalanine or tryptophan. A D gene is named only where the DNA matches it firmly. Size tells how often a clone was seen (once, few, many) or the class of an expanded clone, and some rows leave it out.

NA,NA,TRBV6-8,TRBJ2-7,TGTGCCAGCACCCTGGGGGTTTGGGTATCCTACGAGCAGTACTTC,CASTLGVWVSYEQYF
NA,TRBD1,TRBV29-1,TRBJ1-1,TGCAGCTCTTGGACAGGAGGTTACACTGAAGCTTTCTTT,CSSWTGGYTEAFF
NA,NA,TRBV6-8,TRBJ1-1,TGTGCCAGCAGGGCCGGGGCGAACACTGAAGCTTTCTTT,CASRAGANTEAFF
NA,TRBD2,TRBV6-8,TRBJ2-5,TGTGCCAGCGAACGAGGCGGGGGGGTCCAAGAGACCCAGTACTTC,CASERGGGVQETQYF
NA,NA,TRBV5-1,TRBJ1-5,TGCGCCAGCAGCACCGCGGCCGATGAAAGGTGTCAGCCCCAGCATTTT,CASSTAADERCQPQHF
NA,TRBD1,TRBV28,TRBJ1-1,TGTGCCAGCAGTTCTGGGACAGGGTGGACTGAAGCTTTCTTT,CASSSGTGWTEAFF
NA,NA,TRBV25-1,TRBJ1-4,TGTGCCAGCAGTGTTAGCGGGGCAACTAATGAAAAACTGTTTTTT,CASSVSGATNEKLFF
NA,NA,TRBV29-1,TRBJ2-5,TGCAGCGTTGCAGGGGCCGTAAACCCCCAAGAGACCCAGTACTTC,CSVAGAVNPQETQYF
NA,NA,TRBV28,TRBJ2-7,TGTGCCAGCAGGAGGTTTCCGCGCGAGCAGTACTTC,CASRRFPREQYF
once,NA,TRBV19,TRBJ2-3,TGTGCCAGTAGTGGGAAGGGATTCACAGATACGCAGTATTTT,CASSGKGFTDTQYF
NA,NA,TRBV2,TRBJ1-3,TGTGCCAGCAGTGCTCAAGGCCTTCCCGGGGGAAACACCATATATTTT,CASSAQGLPGGNTIYF
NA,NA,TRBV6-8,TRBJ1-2,TGTGCCAGCAGTTACTCGAACAGGGTCTTTGGCTACACCTTC,CASSYSNRVFGYTF
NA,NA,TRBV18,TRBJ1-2,TGTGCCAGCTCACCACAGGGGGGTCGGAACTATGGCTACACCTTC,CASSPQGGRNYGYTF
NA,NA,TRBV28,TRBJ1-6,TGTGCCAGCAGTACAATCGGGAATTCACCCCTCCACTTT,CASSTIGNSPLHF
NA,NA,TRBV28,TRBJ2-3,TGTGCCAGCAGTCCGATGGCAGATACGCAGTATTTT,CASSPMADTQYF
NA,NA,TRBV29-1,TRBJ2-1,TGCAGCGTGGCACTCGCATGGGCCCCCTACAATGAGCAGTTCTTC,CSVALAWAPYNEQFF
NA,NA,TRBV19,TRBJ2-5,TGTGCCAGTTCCCCCACGTTGGTGGAGACCCAGTACTTC,CASSPTLVETQYF
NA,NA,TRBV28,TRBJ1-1,TGTGCCAGCAGTTTATCCCACACTGAAGCTTTCTTT,CASSLSHTEAFF
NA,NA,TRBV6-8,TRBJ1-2,TGTGCCAGCGGGGTGACAGGAACCTATGGCTACACCTTC,CASGVTGTYGYTF
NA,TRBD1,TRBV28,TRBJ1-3,TGTGCCAGCAGCGGACCGGGACAGGGGTTGGACACCATATATTTT,CASSGPGQGLDTIYF
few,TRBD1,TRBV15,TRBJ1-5,TGTGCCACCAGCAGAGACCCAGGGGGTTCAATCATGGCCCAGCATTTT,CATSRDPGGSIMAQHF
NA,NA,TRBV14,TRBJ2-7,TGTGCCAGCAGCCAACTGGACTCCTACGAGCAGTACTTC,CASSQLDSYEQYF
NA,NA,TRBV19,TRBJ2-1,TGTGCCAGACAAGACAACGATGAGCAGTTCTTC,CARQDNDEQFF
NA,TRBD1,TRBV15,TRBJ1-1,TGTGCCACCAGCAGGTACGGGACAGCAGAGAACACTGAAGCTTTCTTT,CATSRYGTAENTEAFF
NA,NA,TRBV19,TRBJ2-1,TGTGCCAGTAGCCGGTATCCCGTGGGTAGGCAAGGCAATGAGCAGTTCTTC,CASSRYPVGRQGNEQFF
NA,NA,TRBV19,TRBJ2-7,TGTGCCAGTAGTATGACCGGTTATGAGCAGTACTTC,CASSMTGYEQYF
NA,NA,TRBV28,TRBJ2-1,TGTGCCAGCAGTCTCAATCGACAGCTTAGCTCCTACAATGAGCAGTTCTTC,CASSLNRQLSSYNEQFF
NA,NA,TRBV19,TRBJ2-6,TGTGCCAGTAGGACCCCAGGATCTGGGGCCAACGTCCTGACTTTC,CASRTPGSGANVLTF
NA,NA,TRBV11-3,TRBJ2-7,TGTGCCAGCAGCCCCTGGGGTGTTGCAGTATACGAGCAGTACTTC,CASSPWGVAVYEQYF
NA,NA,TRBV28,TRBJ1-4,TGTGCCAGCAGTTTAGATGGGACGTTGGGAGAAAAACTGTTTTTT,CASSLDGTLGEKLFF